The rows below give T cell receptor beta chains drawn from one sample of a study of human T cells and chemical hapten exposure. TCRdb reanalysed the RACE reads using MiXCR and keeps one entry per CDR3 protein. The data show tens of thousands of distinct CDR3 sequences, 10% seen once. This specimen consisted of whole blood, obtained in connection with sensitization to the hapten diphenylcyclopropenone (DPC). All receptors come from a woman between 45 and 60 years old with alopecia areata. Some clones in this sample may be carry-over from other donors' samples. Both conserved end residues are trimmed from each CDR3. Part of the rows lack a size; the others show once, few, many or a class for expanded clones.

TRBJ2-6 many TRBV20-1 SAPTRVSRLSSGANVLT
TRBJ1-2 . TRBV29-1 SVPSDGFYGYT
TRBJ1-4 . TRBV27 ASSRAGNEKLF
TRBJ2-2 . TRBV2 ASSDGSPSGDTGELF
TRBJ2-5 . TRBV20-1 SAGRGIGNLGQETQY
TRBJ2-3 . TRBV7-2 ASSSGTLTDTQY
TRBJ2-5 many TRBV10-3 AISESGLGTGEETQY
TRBJ1-1 . TRBV5-1 ASSLSQWTEAF
TRBJ1-1 few TRBV18 ASSRWDGNEAF
TRBJ2-5 . TRBV5-1 ASSETGRGETQY
TRBJ1-2 medium-sized TRBV4-3 ASSQVLGLRYGYT
TRBJ2-1 . TRBV12-5 ASGQSDGYSYNEQF
TRBJ1-6 few TRBV18 ASSPLGWNSPLH
TRBJ1-1 . TRBV11-2 ASRRNINTEAF
TRBJ2-6 many TRBV28 ASSLRLSGANVLT
TRBJ2-1 many TRBV5-5 ASRGTSGREGNEQF
TRBJ2-1 many TRBV5-1 ASSLGTSGSNEQF
TRBJ1-1 few TRBV3-1 ASSFGGTKNTEAF
TRBJ2-5 few TRBV29-1 SVGLQLQETQY
TRBJ1-3 . TRBV4-2 VSSQGTGNTIY
TRBJ2-7 many TRBV28 ASSLRENYEQY
TRBJ1-5 many TRBV7-2 ASSPHRERGQPQH
TRBJ2-1 few TRBV7-8 ASPGGGSYNEQF
TRBJ2-5 many TRBV7-9 ASSLNRAQETQY
TRBJ2-1 . TRBV3-1 ASEGLAGGKSSYNEQF
TRBJ1-4 few TRBV18 ASSQEHHEKLF
TRBJ2-2 many TRBV20-1 SADRVSSNTGELF
TRBJ1-3 . TRBV4-1 ASSQDPKPPRRNFGNTIY